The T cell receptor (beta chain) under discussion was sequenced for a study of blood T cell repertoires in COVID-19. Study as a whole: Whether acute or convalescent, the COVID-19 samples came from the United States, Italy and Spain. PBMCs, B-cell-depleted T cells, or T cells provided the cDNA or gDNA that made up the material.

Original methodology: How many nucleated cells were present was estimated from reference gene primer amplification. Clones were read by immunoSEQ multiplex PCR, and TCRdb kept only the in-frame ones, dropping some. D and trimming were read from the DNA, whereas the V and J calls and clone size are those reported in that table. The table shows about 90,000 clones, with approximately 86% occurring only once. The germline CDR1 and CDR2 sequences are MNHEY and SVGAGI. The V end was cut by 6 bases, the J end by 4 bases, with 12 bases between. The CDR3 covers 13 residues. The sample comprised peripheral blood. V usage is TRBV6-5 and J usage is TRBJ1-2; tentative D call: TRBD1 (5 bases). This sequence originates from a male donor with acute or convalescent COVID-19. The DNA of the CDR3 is TGTGCCAGCAGCCAGACAGCAAGCTATGGCTACACCTTC. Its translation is CASSQTASYGYTF.